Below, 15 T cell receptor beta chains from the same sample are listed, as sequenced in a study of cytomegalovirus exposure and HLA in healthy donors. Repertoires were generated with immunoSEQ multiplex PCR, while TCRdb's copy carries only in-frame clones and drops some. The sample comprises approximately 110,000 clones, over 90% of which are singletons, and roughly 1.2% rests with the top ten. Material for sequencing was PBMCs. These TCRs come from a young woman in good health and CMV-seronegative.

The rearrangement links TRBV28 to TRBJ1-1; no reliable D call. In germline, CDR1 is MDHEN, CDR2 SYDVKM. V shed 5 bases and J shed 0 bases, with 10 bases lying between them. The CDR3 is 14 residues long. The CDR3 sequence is CASSDAGMNTEAFF. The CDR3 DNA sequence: TGTGCCAGCAGTGATGCAGGTATGAACACTGAAGCTTTCTTT.

The CDR3 loop reads CASSPLAGAPSYEQYF. CDR3 nucleotide sequence: TGCGCCAGCAGCCCACTAGCGGGGGCCCCCTCCTACGAGCAGTACTTC. The chain has TRBV4-1 and TRBJ2-7; 11 bases map to TRBD2. Unmatched junction bases numbered 5, after V lost 4 bases and J lost 0 bases. The CDR3 runs 16 residues. CDR1 MGHRA and CDR2 YSYEKL come from the germline V gene.

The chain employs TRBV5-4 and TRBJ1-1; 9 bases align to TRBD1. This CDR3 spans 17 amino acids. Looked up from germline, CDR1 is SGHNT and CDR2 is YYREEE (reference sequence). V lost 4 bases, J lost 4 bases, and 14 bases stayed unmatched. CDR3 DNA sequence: TGTGCCAGCAGCACGGGACAGGGAGAGGTTGGTGGCACTGAAGCTTTCTTT. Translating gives CASSTGQGEVGGTEAFF.

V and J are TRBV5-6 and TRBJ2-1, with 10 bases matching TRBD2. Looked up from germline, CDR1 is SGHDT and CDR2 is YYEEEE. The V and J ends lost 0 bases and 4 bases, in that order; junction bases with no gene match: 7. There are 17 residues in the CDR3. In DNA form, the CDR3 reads TGTGCCAGCAGCTTGGGAGCGGGGGGGCTATCGTACAATGAGCAGTTCTTC. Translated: CASSLGAGGLSYNEQFF.

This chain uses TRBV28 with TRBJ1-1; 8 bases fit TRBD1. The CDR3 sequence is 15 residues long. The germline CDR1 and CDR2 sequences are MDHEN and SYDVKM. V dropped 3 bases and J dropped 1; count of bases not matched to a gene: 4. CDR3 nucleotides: TGTGCCAGCAGTTTCCACGGACAGGGGAACACTGAAGCTTTCTTT. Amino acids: CASSFHGQGNTEAFF. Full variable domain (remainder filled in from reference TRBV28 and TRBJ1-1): DVKVTQSSRYLVKRTGEKVFLECVQDMDHENMFWYRQDPGLGLRLIYFSYDVKMKEKGDIPEGYSVSREKKERFSLILESASTNQTSMYLCASSFHGQGNTEAFFGQGTRLTVV.

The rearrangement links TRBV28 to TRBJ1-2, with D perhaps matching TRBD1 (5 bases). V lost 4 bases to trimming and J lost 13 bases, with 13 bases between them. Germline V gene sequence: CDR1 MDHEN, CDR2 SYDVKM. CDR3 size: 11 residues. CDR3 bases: TGTGCCAGCAGTTCGAACGCAGGGTTCACCTTC. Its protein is CASSSNAGFTF.

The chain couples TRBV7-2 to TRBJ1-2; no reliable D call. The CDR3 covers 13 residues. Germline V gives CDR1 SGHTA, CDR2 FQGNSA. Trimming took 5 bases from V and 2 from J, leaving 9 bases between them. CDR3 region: CASSPQWNYGYTF. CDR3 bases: TGTGCCAGCAGCCCCCAGTGGAACTATGGCTACACCTTC.

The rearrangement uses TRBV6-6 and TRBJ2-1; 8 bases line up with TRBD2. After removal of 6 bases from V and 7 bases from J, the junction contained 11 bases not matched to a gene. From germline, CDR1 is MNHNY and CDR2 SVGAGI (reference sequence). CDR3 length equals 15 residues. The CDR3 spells CASSKAGVEGNEQFF. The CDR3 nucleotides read TGTGCCAGCAGCAAAGCGGGAGTCGAGGGAAATGAGCAGTTCTTC.

In DNA form, the CDR3 reads TGCGCCAGCAGTGCGGGACAGGGGGCCCTCCAGTACTTC. This translates into CASSAGQGALQYF. The chain has TRBV10-1 and TRBJ2-7; TRBD1 agrees at 12 bases. The J segment lost 10 bases and the V segment lost 4 bases, leaving 5 bases of the junction unmatched. This CDR3 region has 13 residues. Germline V lookup: CDR1 WNHNN, CDR2 SYGVQD (reference sequence).

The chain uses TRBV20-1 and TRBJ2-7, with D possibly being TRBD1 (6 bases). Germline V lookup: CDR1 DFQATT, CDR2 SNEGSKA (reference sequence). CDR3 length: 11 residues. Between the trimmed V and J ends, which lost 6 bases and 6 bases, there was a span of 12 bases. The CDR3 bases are TGCAGTGCGGATACAGGGATCGAGCAGTACTTC. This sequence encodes CSADTGIEQYF.

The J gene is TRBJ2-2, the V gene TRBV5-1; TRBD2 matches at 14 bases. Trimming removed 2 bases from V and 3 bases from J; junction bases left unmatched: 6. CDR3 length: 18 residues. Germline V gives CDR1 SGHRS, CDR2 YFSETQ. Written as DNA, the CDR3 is TGCGCCAGCAGCTTATGGACTAGCGGGGGGCCATACACCGGGGAGCTGTTTTTT. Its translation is CASSLWTSGGPYTGELFF. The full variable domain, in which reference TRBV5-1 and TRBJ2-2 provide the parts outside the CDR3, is KAGVTQTPRYLIKTRGQQVTLSCSPISGHRSVSWYQQTPGQGLQFLFEYFSETQRNKGNFPGRFSGRQFSNSRSEMNVSTLELGDSALYLCASSLWTSGGPYTGELFFGEGSRLTVL.

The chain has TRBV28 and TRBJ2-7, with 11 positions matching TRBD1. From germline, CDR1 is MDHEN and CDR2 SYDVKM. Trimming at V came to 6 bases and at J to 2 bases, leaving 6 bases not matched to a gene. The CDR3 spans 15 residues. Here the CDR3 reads CASRPRTGGTYEQYF. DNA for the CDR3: TGTGCCAGCAGACCAAGGACAGGGGGCACCTACGAGCAGTACTTC. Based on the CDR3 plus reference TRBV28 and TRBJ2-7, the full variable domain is DVKVTQSSRYLVKRTGEKVFLECVQDMDHENMFWYRQDPGLGLRLIYFSYDVKMKEKGDIPEGYSVSREKKERFSLILESASTNQTSMYLCASRPRTGGTYEQYFGPGTRLTVT.

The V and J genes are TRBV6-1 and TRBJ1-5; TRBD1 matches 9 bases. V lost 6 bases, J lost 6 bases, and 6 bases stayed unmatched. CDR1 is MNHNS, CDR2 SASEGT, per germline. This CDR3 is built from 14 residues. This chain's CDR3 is CASSLTGGLQPQHF. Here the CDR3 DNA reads TGTGCCAGCAGCCTAACAGGGGGCCTTCAGCCCCAGCATTTT.

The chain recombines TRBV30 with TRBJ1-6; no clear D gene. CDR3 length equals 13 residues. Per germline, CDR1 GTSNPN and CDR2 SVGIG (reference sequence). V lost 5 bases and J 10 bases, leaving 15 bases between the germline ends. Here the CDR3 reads CAWSVGVASPLHF. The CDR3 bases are TGTGCCTGGTCGGTCGGGGTCGCGTCACCCCTCCACTTT.

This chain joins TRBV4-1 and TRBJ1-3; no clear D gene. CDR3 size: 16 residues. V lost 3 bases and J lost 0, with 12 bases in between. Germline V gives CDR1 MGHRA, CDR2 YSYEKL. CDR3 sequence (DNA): TGCGCCAGCAGCCAGGGCGCCGCATCCTCTGGAAACACCATATATTTT. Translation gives CASSQGAASSGNTIYF.